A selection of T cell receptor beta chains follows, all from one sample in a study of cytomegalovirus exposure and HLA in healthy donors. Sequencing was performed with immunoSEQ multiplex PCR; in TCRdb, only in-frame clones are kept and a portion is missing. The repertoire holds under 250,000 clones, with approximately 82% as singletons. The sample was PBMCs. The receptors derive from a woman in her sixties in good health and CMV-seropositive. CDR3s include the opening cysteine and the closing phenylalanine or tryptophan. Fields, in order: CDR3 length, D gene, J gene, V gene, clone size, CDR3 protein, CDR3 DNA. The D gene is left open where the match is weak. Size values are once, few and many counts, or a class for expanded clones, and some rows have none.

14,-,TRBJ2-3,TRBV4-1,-,CASSQEASTDTQYF,TGCGCCAGCAGCCAAGAGGCTAGCACAGATACGCAGTATTTT
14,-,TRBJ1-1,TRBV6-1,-,CASSVVGAGTEAFF,TGTGCCAGCAGTGTCGTGGGGGCGGGCACTGAAGCTTTCTTT
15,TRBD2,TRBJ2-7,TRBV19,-,CASSTGTSGSGEQYF,TGTGCCAGTAGTACCGGGACTAGCGGTTCTGGGGAGCAGTACTTC
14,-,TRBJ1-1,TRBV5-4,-,CASSTRTTNTEAFF,TGTGCCAGCAGCACCCGGACAACGAACACTGAAGCTTTCTTT
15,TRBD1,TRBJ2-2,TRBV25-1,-,CASSPRDRNTGELFF,TGTGCCAGCAGCCCTCGGGACAGAAACACCGGGGAGCTGTTTTTT
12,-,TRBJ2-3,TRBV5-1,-,CASRTGTDTQYF,TGCGCCAGTCGTACAGGGACAGATACGCAGTATTTT
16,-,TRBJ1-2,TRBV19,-,CATSIGGLTLTKGYTF,TGTGCCACCTCCATCGGGGGGCTAACCCTAACGAAAGGCTACACCTTC
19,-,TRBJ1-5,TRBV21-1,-,CASSKSPSMRVIDNQPQHF,TGTGCCAGCAGCAAAAGTCCGTCTATGAGAGTGATAGACAATCAGCCCCAGCATTTT
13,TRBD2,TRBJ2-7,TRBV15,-,CATRTSGTYEQYF,TGTGCCACCAGAACTAGCGGTACCTACGAGCAGTACTTC
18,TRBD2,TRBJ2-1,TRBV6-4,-,CASSDAPLTSGRDNEQFF,TGTGCCAGCAGTGACGCGCCCCTCACTAGCGGGAGGGACAATGAGCAGTTCTTC
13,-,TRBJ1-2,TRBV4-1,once,CASSQEGLGGYTF,TGCGCCAGCAGCCAAGAGGGACTTGGTGGCTACACCTTC
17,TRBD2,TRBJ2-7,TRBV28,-,CASSSGTSGRGPYEQYF,TGTGCCAGCAGCTCCGGGACTAGCGGGAGAGGTCCCTACGAGCAGTACTTC
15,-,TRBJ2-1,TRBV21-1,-,CASITRLSPYNEQFF,TGTGCCAGCATTACTCGACTATCCCCCTACAATGAGCAGTTCTTC
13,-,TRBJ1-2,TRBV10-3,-,CAISESNEDSYTF,TGTGCCATCAGTGAGTCGAATGAGGATTCCTACACCTTC
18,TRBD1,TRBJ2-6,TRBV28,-,CASSMTGDGWTGANVLTF,TGTGCCAGCAGTATGACAGGGGATGGATGGACTGGGGCCAACGTCCTGACTTTC
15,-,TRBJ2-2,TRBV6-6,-,CASSYWGLTTGELFF,TGTGCCAGCAGTTACTGGGGACTCACCACCGGGGAGCTGTTTTTT
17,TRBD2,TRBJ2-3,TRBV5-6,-,CASSLTILSGRGDTQYF,TGTGCCAGCAGCTTGACTATCCTCAGCGGGAGAGGGGATACGCAGTATTTT
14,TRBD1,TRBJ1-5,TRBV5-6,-,CASSLQGAYQPQHF,TGTGCCAGCAGCCTACAGGGGGCTTATCAGCCCCAGCATTTT
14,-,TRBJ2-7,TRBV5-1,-,CASSLGVTDYEQYF,TGCGCCAGCAGCTTGGGGGTGACAGACTACGAGCAGTACTTC
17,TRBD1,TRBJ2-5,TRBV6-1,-,CASSERGWDRDQETQYF,TGTGCCAGCAGTGAACGCGGGTGGGACAGGGATCAAGAGACCCAGTACTTC
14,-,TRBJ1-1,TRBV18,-,CASSPGGRNTEAFF,TGTGCCAGCTCACCGGGGGGTCGGAACACTGAAGCTTTCTTT
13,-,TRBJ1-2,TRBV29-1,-,CSVEDWGGYGYTF,TGCAGCGTTGAAGATTGGGGGGGCTATGGCTACACCTTC
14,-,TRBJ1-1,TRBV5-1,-,CASSLGAGLAEAFF,TGCGCCAGCAGCTTGGGGGCAGGGCTCGCTGAAGCTTTCTTT
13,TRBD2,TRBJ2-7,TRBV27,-,CASKGTSSYEQYF,TGTGCCAGCAAGGGGACTAGCAGCTACGAGCAGTACTTC
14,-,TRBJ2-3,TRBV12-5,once,CASGPRRGTDTQYF,TGTGCTAGTGGCCCTCGGCGGGGAACAGATACGCAGTATTTT
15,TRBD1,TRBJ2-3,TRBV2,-,CASRERQGATDTQYF,TGTGCCAGCAGGGAACGACAGGGGGCAACAGATACGCAGTATTTT
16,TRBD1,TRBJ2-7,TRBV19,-,CASSIDPGQGLYEQYF,TGTGCCAGTAGTATAGATCCGGGACAGGGTCTCTACGAGCAGTACTTC
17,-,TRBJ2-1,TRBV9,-,CASSPRLQGGGINEQFF,TGTGCCAGCAGCCCCCGCCTACAGGGAGGGGGAATTAATGAGCAGTTCTTC
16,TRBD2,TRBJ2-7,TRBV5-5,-,CASSPGGGSLRYEQYF,TGTGCCAGCAGCCCCGGGGGAGGGTCCCTGCGATACGAGCAGTACTTC
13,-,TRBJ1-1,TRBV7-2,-,CASSLRGNTEAFF,TGTGCCAGCAGCTTAAGGGGGAACACTGAAGCTTTCTTT
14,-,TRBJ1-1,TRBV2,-,CASRAGGGLTEAFF,TGTGCCAGCAGGGCGGGGGGGGGCTTAACTGAAGCTTTCTTT
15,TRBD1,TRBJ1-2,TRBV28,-,CASTRTGASNYGYTF,TGTGCCAGCACCCGGACAGGTGCTTCTAACTATGGCTACACCTTC
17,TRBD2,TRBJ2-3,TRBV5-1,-,CASSSGLAGGRTDTQYF,TGCGCCAGCAGCTCGGGACTAGCGGGAGGGAGGACAGATACGCAGTATTTT
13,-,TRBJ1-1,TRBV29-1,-,CSVEVLGGSEAFF,TGCAGCGTTGAAGTCCTGGGGGGGTCTGAAGCTTTCTTT
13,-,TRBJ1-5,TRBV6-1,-,CASSDSGRQPQHF,TGTGCCAGCAGTGATTCGGGGAGGCAGCCCCAGCATTTT
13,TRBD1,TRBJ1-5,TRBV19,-,CATGQGTGQPQHF,TGTGCCACCGGACAGGGAACCGGTCAGCCCCAGCATTTT
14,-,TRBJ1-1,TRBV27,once,CASSLSERGTEAFF,TGTGCCAGCAGTTTGTCCGAAAGAGGCACTGAAGCTTTCTTT
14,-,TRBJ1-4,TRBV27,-,CASSPQGSNEKLFF,TGTGCCAGCAGTCCACAGGGAAGTAATGAAAAACTGTTTTTT
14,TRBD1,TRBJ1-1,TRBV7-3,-,CASSSTGGGTEAFF,TGTGCCAGCAGCTCGACAGGGGGCGGGACTGAAGCTTTCTTT
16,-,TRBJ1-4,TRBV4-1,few,CASSQDEGETNEKLFF,TGCGCCAGCAGCCAAGATGAAGGGGAAACTAATGAAAAACTGTTTTTT
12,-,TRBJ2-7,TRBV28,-,CASSLRAYEQYF,TGTGCCAGCAGTTTACGGGCCTACGAGCAGTACTTC
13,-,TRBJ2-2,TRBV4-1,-,CASSQENSGELFF,TGCGCCAGCAGCCAAGAGAATAGCGGGGAGCTGTTTTTT
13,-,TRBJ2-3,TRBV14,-,CASSLLLTDTQYF,TGTGCCAGCAGCCTACTGCTAACAGATACGCAGTATTTT
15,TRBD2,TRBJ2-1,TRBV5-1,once,CASSLWAGGGNEQFF,TGCGCCAGCAGCTTGTGGGCGGGAGGCGGGAATGAGCAGTTCTTC
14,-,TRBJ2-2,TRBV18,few,CASSFGRNTGELFF,TGTGCCAGCTCATTCGGGAGGAACACCGGGGAGCTGTTTTTT
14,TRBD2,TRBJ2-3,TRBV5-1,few,CASRSSGNTDTQYF,TGCGCCAGCAGATCTAGCGGGAACACAGATACGCAGTATTTT
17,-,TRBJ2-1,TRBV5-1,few,CASSLGPGQFLDNEQFF,TGCGCCAGCAGCTTGGGACCTGGACAGTTCCTCGACAATGAGCAGTTCTTC
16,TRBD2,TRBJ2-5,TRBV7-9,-,CASSLSTSGRGETQYF,TGTGCCAGCAGCTTAAGCACTAGCGGGAGGGGGGAGACCCAGTACTTC
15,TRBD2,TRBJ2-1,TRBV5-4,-,CASSTGLADNNEQFF,TGTGCCAGCAGCACGGGACTAGCGGACAACAATGAGCAGTTCTTC
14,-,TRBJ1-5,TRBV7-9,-,CASSLAQGDQPQHF,TGTGCCAGCAGCTTAGCACAGGGAGATCAGCCCCAGCATTTT
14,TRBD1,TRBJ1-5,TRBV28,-,CASSLRSGGRSQHF,TGTGCCAGCAGTTTAAGGTCAGGGGGTCGCTCCCAGCATTTT
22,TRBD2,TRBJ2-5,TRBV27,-,CASSLRPLLRVRTSGSRETQYF,TGTGCCAGCAGTTTACGCCCCCTCTTGAGGGTGCGGACTAGCGGGAGCCGGGAGACCCAGTACTTC
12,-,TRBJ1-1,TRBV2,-,CASRSEAAEAFF,TGTGCCAGCAGAAGCGAGGCAGCTGAAGCTTTCTTT
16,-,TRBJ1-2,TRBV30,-,CAWSVFLPGQQGGYTF,TGTGCCTGGAGTGTATTCCTGCCAGGGCAGCAGGGAGGCTACACCTTC
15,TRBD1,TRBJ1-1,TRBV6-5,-,CASSLLTGRFAEAFF,TGTGCCAGCAGCCTCCTGACAGGGAGGTTTGCTGAAGCTTTCTTT
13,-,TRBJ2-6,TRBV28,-,CASSGAGANVLTF,TGTGCCAGCTCCGGAGCTGGGGCCAACGTCCTGACTTTC
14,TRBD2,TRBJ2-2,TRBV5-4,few,CASSSGGGTGELFF,TGTGCCAGCAGTTCCGGGGGGGGGACCGGGGAGCTGTTTTTT